Below are 19 T cell receptor beta chains sequenced from a single sample in a study of regulatory T cells in long-lasting Graves disease. Construction of the TCR beta libraries employed iRepertoire HTBI primers in conjunction with Arm-PCR of CDR3 regions. TCRdb recomputed calls from the multiplex PCR reads with MiXCR, one row per CDR3 protein. The sample records 200,000 to 250,000 distinct CDR3 sequences, approximately 18% being singletons. Described time point: newly diagnosed GD, antithyroid drugs for less than 3 months. The authors made the TCR library using RNA they extracted from PBMCs. The same specimen was also included in a second study, on T cells in Graves' hyperthyroidism and ophthalmopathy.

Sequencing was performed on peripheral blood mononuclear cells (PBMCs), taken at new diagnosis, from a patient treated with antithyroid drugs. Receptor source: a woman in her 30s with Graves disease.

This clonotype has ten or more counts. The gene calls are TRBV20-1 and TRBJ2-4; tentative D call: TRBD2 (7 bases). In germline, CDR1 is DFQATT, CDR2 SNEGSKA (reference sequence). This CDR3 contains 12 residues. Trimming left V 6 bases short and J 8 bases short, with 14 bases between. The CDR3 here is CSARTGGHIQYF. In DNA, the CDR3 is TGCAGTGCAAGGACGGGGGGCCACATTCAGTACTTC.

The gene calls are TRBV6-1 and TRBJ2-7; TRBD1 matches 9 bases. Germline V gene lookup returns CDR1 MNHNS and CDR2 SASEGT. Germline trimming cut 2 bases from V and 8 bases from J; bases unmatched to any gene: 10. The CDR3 is 15 residues long. The CDR3 sequence: CASSEPPGQGLKQYF. The DNA of the CDR3 is TGTGCCAGCAGTGAACCTCCGGGACAGGGCTTAAAGCAGTACTTC.

The table lists this clonotype with many counts. This chain uses TRBV6-1 with TRBJ1-5; TRBD1 might be the D (5 bases). From germline, CDR1 is MNHNS and CDR2 SASEGT. This CDR3 spans 15 amino acids. Trimming pared 7 bases from V and 4 bases from J, leaving 17 bases between. The CDR3 coding sequence is TGTGCCAGCACTCGGGCCCGGGGGAATAATCAGCCCCAGCATTTT. Its translation is CASTRARGNNQPQHF.

This clonotype was found many times. The rearrangement links TRBV2 to TRBJ1-6; possible D gene TRBD1, 6 bases. Germline V gives CDR1 SNHLY, CDR2 FYNNEI. This CDR3 is 14 amino acids long. V shed 6 bases and J shed 8 bases, with 14 bases lying between them. The CDR3 coding sequence is TGTGCCAGCAGCTACAGGGCCGCGGATTCACCCCTCCACTTT. Amino acids: CASSYRAADSPLHF.

This clonotype has at least ten counts. The chain carries TRBV12-5 and TRBJ2-3; D is undetermined. Deletions cut 6 bases from V and 0 bases from J, with 16 bases between. CDR3 length: 16 amino acids. Looked up from germline, CDR1 is LGHNT and CDR2 is FRNRAP. The CDR3 DNA reads TGTGCTAGTGGACGCATCCTGGATCCTAGCACAGATACGCAGTATTTT. It is translated as CASGRILDPSTDTQYF.

Concerning this clonotype itself: A much larger clone differs by one base, so this may be a read error. Lacking the conserved final phenylalanine or tryptophan, this CDR3 likely reflects a read error. The genes are TRBV6-1 and TRBJ2-7; 12 bases agree with TRBD2. The CDR3 is 16 residues long. Germline V CDR1 and CDR2: MNHNS, SASEGT. The V segment lost 5 bases and the J segment 4 bases; nucleotides outside the gene matches: 9. CDR3 in DNA: TGTGCCAGCAGTACGCTGACTAGCGGGAGACAGTACGAGCAGTACCTC. It yields the protein CASSTLTSGRQYEQYL.

This clonotype was detected ten times or more. The J gene is TRBJ1-3, the V gene TRBV7-2; possible D gene TRBD1, 5 bases. The V gene's germline CDR1 is SGHTA and CDR2 FQGNSA. Trimming took off 4 bases at V and 1 base at J, with 14 bases between the two ends. CDR3 size: 16 residues. The DNA for the CDR3 is TGTGCCAGCAGCTCAGATGTTCAGGGATCTGGAAACACCATATATTTT. Translation: CASSSDVQGSGNTIYF.

There are a few counts of this clonotype. This chain links TRBV10-3 with TRBJ2-1, with D perhaps matching TRBD1 or TRBD2 (5 bases each). This CDR3 spans 15 amino acids. The germline CDR1 and CDR2 sequences are ENHRY and SYGVKD. The V and J ends lost 0 bases and 6 bases respectively, with 12 bases between them. CDR3 sequence: CAISESGVVGNEQFF. In nucleotides, the CDR3 is TGTGCCATCAGTGAGTCGGGGGTTGTCGGCAATGAGCAGTTCTTC.

The chain combines TRBV19 with TRBJ2-7; 8 bases map to TRBD1. J lost 3 bases, V lost 8 bases, and 3 bases had no gene match. CDR1 and CDR2 from the germline V gene are LNHDA and SQIVND (reference sequence). The CDR3 is made up of 12 amino acids. DNA for the CDR3: TGTGCCAGTGGTGGACAGGGCTACGAGCAGTACTTC. This encodes CASGGQGYEQYF. The entire variable domain, with the rest obtained from reference TRBV19 and TRBJ2-7, is as follows: DGGITQSPKYLFRKEGQNVTLSCEQNLNHDAMYWYRQDPGQGLRLIYYSQIVNDFQKGDIAEGYSVSREKKESFPLTVTSAQKNPTAFYLCASGGQGYEQYFGPGTRLTVT.

This clonotype was observed many times. The gene calls are TRBV6-2 or TRBV6-3 and TRBJ2-3; no clear D gene. The CDR3 has 17 amino acids. Trimming took off 6 bases at V and 6 bases at J, with 25 bases between the two ends. Germline CDR1 and CDR2: MNHEY and SVGEGT. The CDR3 loop reads CASSAVQTWAKGDTQYF. The CDR3 coding sequence is TGTGCCAGCAGCGCCGTCCAGACATGGGCAAAAGGGGATACGCAGTATTTT.

This rearrangement joins TRBV5-1 to TRBJ2-1, with 8 nucleotides matching TRBD1. Looked up from germline, CDR1 is SGHRS and CDR2 is YFSETQ. This CDR3 region has 14 residues. J gave up 6 bases and V 6 bases, and 8 bases lay outside the gene matches. CDR3 sequence: CASTGTGLLNEQFF. CDR3 nucleotide sequence: TGCGCCAGCACCGGGACAGGCCTTCTCAATGAGCAGTTCTTC. The variable domain in full, with the rest retrieved from reference TRBV5-1 and TRBJ2-1, is KAGVTQTPRYLIKTRGQQVTLSCSPISGHRSVSWYQQTPGQGLQFLFEYFSETQRNKGNFPGRFSGRQFSNSRSEMNVSTLELGDSALYLCASTGTGLLNEQFFGPGTRLTVL.

This clonotype was recorded only once. The rearrangement links TRBV10-2 to TRBJ1-4; unclear D gene. The CDR3 is 15 amino acids. Trimming pared 0 bases from V and 7 bases from J, leaving 12 bases between. In germline, CDR1 is WSHSY, CDR2 SAAADI. In nucleotides, the CDR3 is TGCGCCAGCAGTGAGTCGAGAGGGAATAGTGAAAAACTGTTTTTT. Amino acids: CASSESRGNSEKLFF.

CDR3 nucleotides: TGTGCCAGCAGCCCCCAGGGACAGGCGTTGGGGGAGCAGTACTTC. It encodes CASSPQGQALGEQYF. The gene calls are TRBV7-9 and TRBJ2-7; 8 bases are a match to TRBD1. The CDR3 contains 15 residues. Germline loops: CDR1 SEHNR, CDR2 FQNEAQ (reference sequence). The J segment lost 7 bases and the V segment lost 5 bases, leaving 13 bases of the junction unmatched.

The table lists this clonotype with many counts. The rearrangement uses TRBV6-5 and TRBJ2-5, with D tentatively TRBD2 (6 bases). The CDR3 has 18 residues. Germline CDR1 MNHEY, CDR2 SVGAGI. The germline V and J ends were trimmed by 0 bases and 4 bases, with 21 bases remaining between them. CDR3 residues: CASSYSKSRPGEGETQYF. CDR3 nucleotide sequence: TGTGCCAGCAGTTACTCGAAGTCACGCCCGGGAGAGGGAGAGACCCAGTACTTC.

The sample holds many counts of this clonotype. This rearrangement joins TRBV28 to TRBJ2-3; 9 nucleotides match TRBD1. J lost 4 bases, V lost 4 bases, and 9 bases had no gene match. CDR1 MDHEN and CDR2 SYDVKM come from the germline V gene. The length of the CDR3 is 16 residues. CDR3 region: CASSSPGTGISDTQYF. Written as DNA, the CDR3 is TGTGCCAGCAGTTCCCCCGGGACAGGGATTTCAGATACGCAGTATTTT.

The V call is TRBV9, the J call TRBJ2-5, with 12 bases fitting TRBD2. Germline V gene lookup returns CDR1 SGDLS and CDR2 YYNGEE. The J segment lost 4 bases and the V segment lost 1 base, leaving 5 bases of the junction unmatched. CDR3 length: 16 residues. CDR3: CASSVRLAGGRETQYF. The DNA for the CDR3 is TGTGCCAGCAGCGTAAGGCTAGCGGGAGGGCGAGAGACCCAGTACTTC.

This clonotype has ten or more counts. V gene TRBV2 combines with J gene TRBJ2-7; D is perhaps TRBD1 (5 bases). The CDR3 sequence is 15 residues long. V dropped 4 bases and J dropped 3 bases, with 16 bases sitting between them. CDR1 is SNHLY and CDR2 is FYNNEI in the germline V gene. The CDR3 is CASSAVRQRFYEQYF. DNA of the CDR3: TGTGCCAGCAGTGCCGTCAGACAGAGATTCTACGAGCAGTACTTC.

The rearrangement uses TRBV5-4 and TRBJ2-3; perhaps TRBD1 as D (6 bases). Trimming left V 3 bases short and J 0 bases short, with 20 bases between. The CDR3 spans 18 residues. Germline CDR1 and CDR2: SGHNT and YYREEE (reference sequence). For the CDR3, the DNA is TGTGCCAGCAGCTCTCCCCTCGGACAGTCCGCTAGCACAGATACGCAGTATTTT. Residues: CASSSPLGQSASTDTQYF.

This clonotype was picked up many times. This chain connects TRBV7-6 to TRBJ2-3; no definite D call. V lost 2 bases and J lost 4, with 13 bases in between. The CDR3 spans 15 residues. Germline V gene lookup returns CDR1 SGHVS and CDR2 FNYEAQ. The chain's CDR3 is CASSLREAKSDTQYF. CDR3 DNA: TGTGCCAGCAGCTTAAGGGAAGCAAAGTCAGATACGCAGTATTTT.